This TCR beta chain was identified during a study of T cells in Graves' hyperthyroidism and ophthalmopathy. This clonotype was found a few times. Template material for amplifying TCR beta CDR3 regions consisted of RNA transcripts. The HTBI primer set was used in a first-round RT-PCR of the TCR CDR3. TCRdb re-analysed the multiplex PCR reads in MiXCR, keeping a single row per CDR3 protein. Counted here are 300,000 to 450,000 distinct CDR3 sequences, 13% to 15% occurring once; the ten biggest clones make up around a fifth. Germline V gives CDR1 SGHDN, CDR2 FVKESK. The CDR3 covers 11 residues. V lost 3 bases and J 6 bases, leaving 6 bases between the germline ends.

The specimen sequenced was blood. This TCR was recovered from a woman in her 30s with Graves' ophthalmopathy. V usage is TRBV14 and J usage is TRBJ2-7, with D unclear. CDR3 residues: CASSHLVEQYF. The CDR3 DNA follows: TGTGCCAGCAGCCATCTCGTCGAGCAGTACTTC.